This is a list of T cell receptor beta chains from one sample in a study of sequential checkpoint blockade in melanoma. Repertoires were generated with immunoSEQ multiplex PCR, while TCRdb's copy carries only in-frame clones and drops some. The sample lists around 5,200 clones, about 71% occurring once. The sample was CD8+ T cells sorted from blood (inferred from file names), taken from a patient given nivolumab and ipilimumab in sequence. These receptors all come from a human patient with melanoma. Some clones in this sample may be carry-over from other donors' samples. CDR3s leave out the opening cysteine and the closing phenylalanine or tryptophan. Only some rows state a clone size, as once, few, many or a class for expanded clones.

v_call: TRBV9; clone_size: -; j_call: TRBJ2-3; cdr3_aa: ASKGTGSTDTQY
v_call: TRBV5-4; clone_size: -; j_call: TRBJ2-2; cdr3_aa: ASSLWGVTNTGELF
v_call: TRBV9; clone_size: -; j_call: TRBJ1-6; cdr3_aa: ASSVGTGYSPLH
v_call: TRBV7-2; clone_size: -; j_call: TRBJ2-3; cdr3_aa: ASSPRGALGSTDTQY
v_call: TRBV10-1; clone_size: -; j_call: TRBJ2-7; cdr3_aa: ASSENDREPGEQY
v_call: TRBV4-3; clone_size: -; j_call: TRBJ2-3; cdr3_aa: ASSQGLAGGYPDTQY
v_call: TRBV18; clone_size: -; j_call: TRBJ2-7; cdr3_aa: ASSPQGRGGQTSFYEQY
v_call: TRBV7-9; clone_size: -; j_call: TRBJ2-3; cdr3_aa: ASSPRGGASTDTQY
v_call: TRBV9; clone_size: -; j_call: TRBJ2-3; cdr3_aa: ASSAGLEPTSTDTQY
v_call: TRBV5-1; clone_size: -; j_call: TRBJ2-3; cdr3_aa: ASSPDGTSTHPVDTQY
v_call: TRBV2; clone_size: -; j_call: TRBJ1-2; cdr3_aa: ASSRTANYGYT
v_call: TRBV7-9; clone_size: -; j_call: TRBJ1-6; cdr3_aa: ASSLASRGRGPLH
v_call: TRBV4-2; clone_size: -; j_call: TRBJ2-3; cdr3_aa: ASSLGGQGRTDTQY
v_call: TRBV6-5; clone_size: -; j_call: TRBJ2-7; cdr3_aa: ASSNEDSSYEQY
v_call: TRBV4-2; clone_size: -; j_call: TRBJ1-2; cdr3_aa: ASSQQTGSNPYGYT
v_call: TRBV4-1; clone_size: -; j_call: TRBJ1-1; cdr3_aa: ASSQDWGGTEAF
v_call: TRBV5-4; clone_size: -; j_call: TRBJ1-3; cdr3_aa: ASSQRAGGRSGNTIY
v_call: TRBV2; clone_size: -; j_call: TRBJ2-7; cdr3_aa: ASSFLVYEQY
v_call: TRBV9; clone_size: -; j_call: TRBJ2-7; cdr3_aa: ASSSRGEGRYEQY
v_call: TRBV9; clone_size: -; j_call: TRBJ1-2; cdr3_aa: ASSSPRGPSPTMGGYT
v_call: TRBV7-6; clone_size: -; j_call: TRBJ1-6; cdr3_aa: ASSSSVNSPLH
v_call: TRBV7-9; clone_size: -; j_call: TRBJ2-3; cdr3_aa: ASSFRLAGPIKSDTQY
v_call: TRBV7-9; clone_size: few; j_call: TRBJ2-2; cdr3_aa: ASSYSETARGELF
v_call: TRBV15; clone_size: few; j_call: TRBJ1-3; cdr3_aa: ATSRARSSGNTIY
v_call: TRBV11-3; clone_size: -; j_call: TRBJ2-1; cdr3_aa: ASSLDGGNYNEQF
v_call: TRBV5-8; clone_size: once; j_call: TRBJ2-7; cdr3_aa: ASSLGGGLN
v_call: TRBV27; clone_size: -; j_call: TRBJ1-2; cdr3_aa: ASSSYRDFYGYT
v_call: TRBV27; clone_size: -; j_call: TRBJ2-7; cdr3_aa: ASSSGYEQY
v_call: TRBV7-8; clone_size: -; j_call: TRBJ2-7; cdr3_aa: ASSPRDIYEQY